This entry lists 15 T cell receptor beta chains sequenced from one sample in a study of T cell responses to AZD1222 COVID-19 vaccine. Libraries were prepared by immunoSEQ multiplex PCR; TCRdb keeps only in-frame clonotypes and omits some of them. The repertoire has some 130,000 clones, around four fifths of them found once; the top ten carry about 4%. The sample consisted of peripheral blood, taken on day 0 of AZD1222 vaccination. The origin of the receptors is an adult in good health.

This clone came up once. The chain carries TRBV19 and TRBJ2-1, with D uncertain. Germline CDR1 LNHDA, CDR2 SQIVND (reference sequence). The V gene lost 5 bases and the J gene lost 2 bases, with 13 bases spanning the gap. The CDR3 spans 15 residues. The CDR3, as DNA: TGTGCCAGTAGTCCACATATGGCCCCCTACAATGAGCAGTTCTTC. This translates into CASSPHMAPYNEQFF. Together with reference TRBV19 and TRBJ2-1, the CDR3 gives the full variable domain: DGGITQSPKYLFRKEGQNVTLSCEQNLNHDAMYWYRQDPGQGLRLIYYSQIVNDFQKGDIAEGYSVSREKKESFPLTVTSAQKNPTAFYLCASSPHMAPYNEQFFGPGTRLTVL.

This clone was observed a handful of times. The V and J genes are TRBV28 and TRBJ1-2; no firm D call. This CDR3 has 14 residues. V dropped 2 bases and J dropped 0 bases, with 7 bases sitting between them. The germline V gene encodes CDR1 MDHEN and CDR2 SYDVKM. This CDR3 reads CASSLRGTNYGYTF. The CDR3 nucleotides are TGTGCCAGCAGTTTAAGAGGGACTAACTATGGCTACACCTTC.

This clone was found once. V usage is TRBV28 and J usage is TRBJ1-5; the D is unclear. The germline CDR1 and CDR2 sequences are MDHEN and SYDVKM. The V and J ends lost 8 bases and 0 bases respectively, with 5 bases between them. This CDR3 contains 12 residues. CDR3 in DNA: TGTGCCAGCCGGGATAGCAATCAGCCCCAGCATTTT. Encoded protein: CASRDSNQPQHF.

The chain recombines TRBV28 with TRBJ2-1, with D perhaps TRBD1 or TRBD2 (5 bases each). The CDR3 totals 15 residues. Germline V gene lookup returns CDR1 MDHEN and CDR2 SYDVKM. With 6 bases removed from V and 4 bases from J, the gap between germline ends came to 16 bases. The CDR3 DNA is TGTGCCAGCAGCTCTTTTCGGGACGGATACAATGAGCAGTTCTTC. Translated, it gives CASSSFRDGYNEQFF.

V and J are TRBV7-9 and TRBJ1-1; a weak D match, TRBD1 (5 bases). In germline, CDR1 is SEHNR, CDR2 FQNEAQ (reference sequence). The germline V and J ends were trimmed by 2 bases and 7 bases, with 11 bases remaining between them. The CDR3 covers 13 residues. CDR3 DNA sequence: TGTGCCAGCAGCTTACCCCCGGGGGTTGAAGCTTTCTTT. Its translation is CASSLPPGVEAFF. The full variable domain, its missing parts supplied by reference TRBV7-9 and TRBJ1-1, is DTGVSQNPRHKITKRGQNVTFRCDPISEHNRLYWYRQTLGQGPEFLTYFQNEAQLEKSRLLSDRFSAERPKGSFSTLEIQRTEQGDSAMYLCASSLPPGVEAFFGQGTRLTVV.

The chain employs TRBV5-4 and TRBJ2-5; 7 positions match TRBD1. The CDR3 runs to 13 residues. Germline assignment: CDR1 SGHNT and CDR2 YYREEE (reference sequence). After removal of 5 bases from V and 2 bases from J, the junction contained 3 bases not matched to a gene. The CDR3 DNA follows: TGTGCCAGCAGGTTGACAGGGCAAGAGACCCAGTACTTC. This codes for CASRLTGQETQYF.

The chain couples TRBV5-1 to TRBJ1-1; 10 bases align to TRBD1. Germline CDR1 SGHRS, CDR2 YFSETQ. V dropped 4 bases and J dropped 2; count of bases not matched to a gene: 14. The CDR3 contains 18 residues. This CDR3 is CASSVTGGAQGGNTEAFF. CDR3 bases: TGCGCCAGCAGCGTGACAGGGGGCGCCCAGGGGGGAAACACTGAAGCTTTCTTT.

This clone was observed once. The V and J genes are TRBV5-1 and TRBJ1-2, with a possible D match to TRBD1 (5 bases). Trimming removed 4 bases from V and 6 bases from J, with 13 bases in between. Germline V gene lookup returns CDR1 SGHRS and CDR2 YFSETQ. The CDR3 runs to 13 residues. This chain's CDR3 is CASSLAGVNGYTF. The CDR3 DNA reads as TGCGCCAGCAGCCTAGCGGGGGTGAATGGCTACACCTTC.

This clone was seen once. This chain's CDR3 is CASSLADRPNEQFF. For the CDR3, the DNA is TGTGCCAGCAGTTTGGCGGACAGGCCCAATGAGCAGTTCTTC. V gene TRBV28 combines with J gene TRBJ2-1, with 7 bases lining up with TRBD1. Germline CDR1 MDHEN, CDR2 SYDVKM. The CDR3 runs to 14 residues. J was trimmed by 6 bases and V by 3 bases; bases with no gene match: 5.

J is TRBJ2-5 and V is TRBV5-1; 7 bases are a match to TRBD1. The CDR3 length is 14 residues. From germline, CDR1 is SGHRS and CDR2 YFSETQ. After removal of 1 base from V and 1 base from J, the junction contained 1 base not matched to a gene. CDR3 region: CASSLTGAQETQYF. In DNA, the CDR3 is TGCGCCAGCAGCTTGACAGGGGCCCAAGAGACCCAGTACTTC.

This clone was seen once. V is TRBV6-5 and J is TRBJ1-2, with D maybe TRBD1 (5 bases). The CDR3 consists of 14 residues. Germline V CDR1 and CDR2: MNHEY, SVGAGI. Trimming took off 6 bases at V and 2 bases at J, with 13 bases between the two ends. CDR3 residues: CASRPTDRNYGYTF. Here the CDR3 DNA reads TGTGCCAGCAGGCCTACTGACAGAAACTATGGCTACACCTTC.

There are a few counts of this clone. CDR3 nucleotides: TGTGCCAGCTCACCACTCCCAGGGACCCCCTACGAGCAGTACTTC. It codes for CASSPLPGTPYEQYF. The rearrangement joins TRBV18 to TRBJ2-7; tentatively, D is TRBD1 or TRBD2 (5 bases each). This CDR3 has 15 amino acids. Germline CDR1 and CDR2: KGHSH and LQKENI. V was cut by 1 base and J by 2 bases, with 12 bases left in between.

The gene calls are TRBV18 and TRBJ2-2, with D perhaps TRBD1 (5 bases). CDR1 is KGHSH and CDR2 is LQKENI in the germline V gene. V was shortened by 0 bases and J by 7 bases, with 15 bases between the two germline ends. This CDR3 has 16 amino acids. CDR3 sequence: CASSPPSQGLYGELFF. CDR3 sequence (DNA): TGTGCCAGCTCACCACCGTCTCAGGGTCTTTACGGGGAGCTGTTTTTT.

This CDR3 reads CASSYGTGDSGNTIYF. The CDR3 coding sequence is TGCGCCAGCAGCTACGGGACAGGGGATTCTGGAAACACCATATATTTT. The chain links TRBV5-1 to TRBJ1-3; TRBD1 matches 10 bases. From germline, CDR1 is SGHRS and CDR2 YFSETQ. The J segment lost 1 base and the V segment lost 3 bases, leaving 4 bases of the junction unmatched. CDR3 length: 16 amino acids.

The rearrangement joins TRBV12-3 or TRBV12-4 to TRBJ2-7; D remains ambiguous. The CDR3 covers 13 residues. The V end lost 3 bases, the J end lost 5 bases, and 11 bases lay between the germline ends. The chain's CDR3 is CASSFKGSDEQYF. CDR3 coding DNA: TGTGCCAGCAGTTTTAAAGGGTCAGACGAGCAGTACTTC.